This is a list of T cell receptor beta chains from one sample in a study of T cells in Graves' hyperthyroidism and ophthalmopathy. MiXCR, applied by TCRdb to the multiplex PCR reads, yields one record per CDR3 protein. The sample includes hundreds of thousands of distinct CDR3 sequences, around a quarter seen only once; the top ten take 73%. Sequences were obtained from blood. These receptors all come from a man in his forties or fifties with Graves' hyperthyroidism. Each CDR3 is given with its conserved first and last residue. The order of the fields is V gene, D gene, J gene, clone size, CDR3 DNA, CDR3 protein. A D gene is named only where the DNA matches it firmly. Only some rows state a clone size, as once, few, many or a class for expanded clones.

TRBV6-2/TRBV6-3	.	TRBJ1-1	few	TGTGCCAGCAGCAAACAGAAGGACACTGAAGCTTTCTTT	CASSKQKDTEAFF
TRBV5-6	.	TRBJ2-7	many	TGTGCCAGCAGCTTGGGGGGGAGTGGCTACGAGCAGTACTTC	CASSLGGSGYEQYF
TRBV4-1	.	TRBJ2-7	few	TGCGCCAGCAGCCAAGATCTATCCGGCGGGGCCTCCAGGCAGTACTTC	CASSQDLSGGASRQYF
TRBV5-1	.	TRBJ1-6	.	TGCGCCAGCAGCCCAACAGTAACTTCACCCCTCCACTTT	CASSPTVTSPLHF
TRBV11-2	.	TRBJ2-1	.	TGTGCCAGCAGCTTAGATTACAGGCGGCTGTACAATGAGCAGTTCTTC	CASSLDYRRLYNEQFF
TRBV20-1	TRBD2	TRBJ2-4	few	TGCAGTGCCCCACAAGCCGGGAGGGGGGCCAAAAACATTCAGTACTTC	CSAPQAGRGAKNIQYF
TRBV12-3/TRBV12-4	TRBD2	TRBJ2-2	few	TGTGCCAGCTCTCCCGGGACTAGATACTCCCAGGGGGAGCTGTTTTTT	CASSPGTRYSQGELFF
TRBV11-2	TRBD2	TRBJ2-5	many	TGTGCCAGCAGCCACCAGCGGGAGTGGACCCAGTACTTC	CASSHQREWTQYF
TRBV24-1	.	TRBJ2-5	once	TGTGCCACCAGTGACCCACGACGGCTCCAAGAGACCCAGTACTTC	CATSDPRRLQETQYF
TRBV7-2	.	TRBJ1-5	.	TGTGCCAGCAGCTTAATGGGAATTAGCAATCAGCCCCAGCATTTT	CASSLMGISNQPQHF
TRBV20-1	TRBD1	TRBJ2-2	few	TGCAGTGCTAGACATCCGGACAGGGGGCGCCCCGGGGAGCTGTTTTTT	CSARHPDRGRPGELFF
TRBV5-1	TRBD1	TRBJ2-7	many	TGCGCCAGCAGCTTGGGCGGACAGGGTGGGACCTACGAGCAGTACTTC	CASSLGGQGGTYEQYF
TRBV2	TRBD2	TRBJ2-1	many	TGTGCCAGCAGTGGGTTAATGGCGGGAGATATCGATGAGCAGTTCTTC	CASSGLMAGDIDEQFF
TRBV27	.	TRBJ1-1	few	TGTGCCAGCAGTGTTCAGGGCCCTAACACTGAAGCTTTCTTT	CASSVQGPNTEAFF
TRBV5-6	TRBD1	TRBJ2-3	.	TGTGCCAGCAGCTTGGACAGGGGAATATCAGATACGCAGTATTTT	CASSLDRGISDTQYF
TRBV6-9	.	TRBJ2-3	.	TGTGCCAGCAGTTCCGACCGAACGCAGTATTTT	CASSSDRTQYF
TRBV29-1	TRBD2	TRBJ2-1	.	TGCAGCGTTGAAGAGAGTACAAGACTAGCGGCCTCTGAGCAGTTCTTC	CSVEESTRLAASEQFF
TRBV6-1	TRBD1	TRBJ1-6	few	TGTGCCAGCAGCCTCAGGGGGGGATCTTCACCCCTCCACTTT	CASSLRGGSSPLHF
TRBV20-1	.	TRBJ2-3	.	TGCAGTGCTTCGAGGGGTGATACGCAGTATTTT	CSASRGDTQYF
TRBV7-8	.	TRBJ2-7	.	TGTGCCAGCAGCCCTAGGGGGGACTACGAGCAGTACTTC	CASSPRGDYEQYF
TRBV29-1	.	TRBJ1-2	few	TGCTGTTCTGAACAGGGTGGCTATGGCTACACCTTC	CCSEQGGYGYTF
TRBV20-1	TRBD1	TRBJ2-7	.	TGCAGTGCTAGAGATTGGGGACAGGTTCAGTACGAGCAGTACTTC	CSARDWGQVQYEQYF
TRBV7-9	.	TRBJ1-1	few	TGTGCCAGCAGACACCGGGCCCAAGGACAGCTTGAAGCTTTCTTT	CASRHRAQGQLEAFF
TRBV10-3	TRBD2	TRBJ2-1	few	TGTGCCATCAGTCCCGGGACTAGCGGGAGTTTCTACAATGAGCAGTTCTTC	CAISPGTSGSFYNEQFF
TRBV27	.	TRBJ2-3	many	TGTGCCAGCAGTTTAATCTCTGGGGTTCAAACAGATACGCAGTATTTT	CASSLISGVQTDTQYF
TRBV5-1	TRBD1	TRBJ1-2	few	TGCGCCAGCAGCCCAAGGACAGGGGGATTGGAGGGCTACACCTTC	CASSPRTGGLEGYTF
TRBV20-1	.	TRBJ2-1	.	TGCAGTGCTAGTAAAGGGGTCAATGAGCAGTTCTTC	CSASKGVNEQFF
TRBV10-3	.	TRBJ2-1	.	TGTGCCATCGGGGCTAGATCCTACAATGAGCAGTTCTTC	CAIGARSYNEQFF
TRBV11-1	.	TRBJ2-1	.	TGTGCCAGCAGCTTGGTTAGTGGGTGGGAGCAGTTCTTC	CASSLVSGWEQFF
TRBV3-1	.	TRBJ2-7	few	TGTGCCAGCAGCCAGGGAGTAGGGAGCCTCTACGAGCAGTACTTC	CASSQGVGSLYEQYF
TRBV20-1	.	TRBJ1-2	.	TGCAGTGCTATACTACTGCGGGGGTCCTATGGCTACACCTTC	CSAILLRGSYGYTF
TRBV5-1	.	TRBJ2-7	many	TGCGCCAGCAGCTTGGTCGAAACCGAGCAGTACTTC	CASSLVETEQYF
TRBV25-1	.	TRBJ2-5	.	TGTGCCAGCAGTGAATACGGCAGTAAGAAGACCCAGTACTTC	CASSEYGSKKTQYF
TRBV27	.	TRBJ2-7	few	TGTGCCACCCAGTTGGGCACAGGGTGGACCTACGAGCAGTACTTC	CATQLGTGWTYEQYF
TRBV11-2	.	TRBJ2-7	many	TGTGCCAGCAGCTTAGATCTTGGCGGCGAGCAGTACTTC	CASSLDLGGEQYF
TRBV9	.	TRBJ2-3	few	TGTGCCAGCAGCGTCTGGGGGGCCGGCACAGATACGCAGTATTTT	CASSVWGAGTDTQYF
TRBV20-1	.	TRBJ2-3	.	TGCAGTGCTACTTTCGGCCCCGCCAGAACAGATACGCAGTATTTT	CSATFGPARTDTQYF
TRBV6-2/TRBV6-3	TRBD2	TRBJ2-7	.	TGTGCCAGCAGTTACTCCGGGACTAGCGATCATTACGAGCAGTACTTC	CASSYSGTSDHYEQYF
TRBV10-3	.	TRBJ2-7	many	TGTGCCATCAGTGCAGTGGACAGCCCCTACGAGCAGTACTTC	CAISAVDSPYEQYF
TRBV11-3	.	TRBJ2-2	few	TGTGCCAGCAGCTTTAACGGACTAACGACCGGGGAGCTGTTTTTT	CASSFNGLTTGELFF
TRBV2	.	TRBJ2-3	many	TGTGCCAGCAGTGAAGAGGAGGATGATACGCAGTATTTT	CASSEEEDDTQYF
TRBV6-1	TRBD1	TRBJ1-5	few	TGTGCCAGCAGAAGGACAGGGGGAAGCGGCAATCAGCCCCAGCATTTT	CASRRTGGSGNQPQHF